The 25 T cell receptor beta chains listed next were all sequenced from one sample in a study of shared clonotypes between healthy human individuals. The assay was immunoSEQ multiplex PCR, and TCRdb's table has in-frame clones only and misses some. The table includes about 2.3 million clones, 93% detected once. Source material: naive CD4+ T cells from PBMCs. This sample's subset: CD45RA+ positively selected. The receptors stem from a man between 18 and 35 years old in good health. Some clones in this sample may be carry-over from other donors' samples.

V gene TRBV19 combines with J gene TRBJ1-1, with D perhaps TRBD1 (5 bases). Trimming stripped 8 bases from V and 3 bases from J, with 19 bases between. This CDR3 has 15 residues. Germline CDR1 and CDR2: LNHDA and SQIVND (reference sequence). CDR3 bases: TGTGCCAGTGGTCAAAACGGGGGTACGGACACTGAAGCTTTCTTT. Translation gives CASGQNGGTDTEAFF.

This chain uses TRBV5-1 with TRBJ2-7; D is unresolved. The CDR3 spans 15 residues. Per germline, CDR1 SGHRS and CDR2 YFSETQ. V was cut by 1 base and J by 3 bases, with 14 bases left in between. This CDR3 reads CASSLLAGSFYEQYF. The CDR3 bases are TGCGCCAGCAGCTTGCTGGCAGGATCCTTCTACGAGCAGTACTTC.

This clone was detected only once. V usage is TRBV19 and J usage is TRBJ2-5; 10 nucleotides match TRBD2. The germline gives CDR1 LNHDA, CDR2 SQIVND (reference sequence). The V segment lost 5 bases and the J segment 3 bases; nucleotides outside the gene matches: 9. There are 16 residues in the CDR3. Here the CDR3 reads CASSPWTSGNKETQYF. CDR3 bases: TGTGCCAGTAGTCCGTGGACTAGCGGAAACAAAGAGACCCAGTACTTC.

CDR3 sequence reads: CASSRHGTGPETQYF. In nucleotides, the CDR3 is TGTGCCAGCAGTCGACACGGAACAGGGCCAGAGACCCAGTACTTC. The chain links TRBV6-1 to TRBJ2-5; a weak D match, TRBD1 (6 bases). Germline V CDR1 and CDR2: MNHNS, SASEGT. The CDR3 sequence is 15 residues long. V shed 5 bases and J shed 4 bases, with 17 bases lying between them.

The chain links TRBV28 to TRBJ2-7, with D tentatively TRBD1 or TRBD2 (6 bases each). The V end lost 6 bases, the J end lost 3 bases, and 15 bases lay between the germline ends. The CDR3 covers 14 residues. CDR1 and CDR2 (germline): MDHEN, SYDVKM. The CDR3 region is CASRGGHQIYEQYF. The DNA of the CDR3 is TGTGCCAGCAGGGGGGGACACCAAATCTACGAGCAGTACTTC. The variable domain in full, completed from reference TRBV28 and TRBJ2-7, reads DVKVTQSSRYLVKRTGEKVFLECVQDMDHENMFWYRQDPGLGLRLIYFSYDVKMKEKGDIPEGYSVSREKKERFSLILESASTNQTSMYLCASRGGHQIYEQYFGPGTRLTVT.

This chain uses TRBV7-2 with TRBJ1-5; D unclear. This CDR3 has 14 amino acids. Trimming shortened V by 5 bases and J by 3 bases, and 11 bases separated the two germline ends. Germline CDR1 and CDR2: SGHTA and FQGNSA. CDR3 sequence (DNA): TGTGCCAGCAGCGGGCGGGCCAACAATCAGCCCCAGCATTTT. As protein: CASSGRANNQPQHF. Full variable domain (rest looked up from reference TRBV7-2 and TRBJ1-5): GAGVSQSPSNKVTEKGKDVELRCDPISGHTALYWYRQSLGQGLEFLIYFQGNSAPDKSGLPSDRFSAERTGGSVSTLTIQRTQQEDSAVYLCASSGRANNQPQHFGDGTRLSIL.

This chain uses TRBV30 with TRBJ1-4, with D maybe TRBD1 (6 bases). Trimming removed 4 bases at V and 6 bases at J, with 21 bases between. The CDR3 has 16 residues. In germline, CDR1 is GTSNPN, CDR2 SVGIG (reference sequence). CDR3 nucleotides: TGTGCCTGGAATGAAAGCCCTCGGGGGCTTGATGAAAAACTGTTTTTT. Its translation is CAWNESPRGLDEKLFF.

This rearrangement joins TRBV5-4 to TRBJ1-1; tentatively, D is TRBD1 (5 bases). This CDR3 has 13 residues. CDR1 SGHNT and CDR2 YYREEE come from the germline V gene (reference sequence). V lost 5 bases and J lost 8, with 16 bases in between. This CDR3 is CASSIDSLGEAFF. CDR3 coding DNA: TGTGCCAGCAGTATAGACAGCCTCGGGGAAGCTTTCTTT.

The CDR3 bases are TGTGCCAGCAGCGTTAGCAGCAGCAACACCGGGGAGCTGTTTTTT. Translation gives CASSVSSSNTGELFF. V and J are TRBV9 and TRBJ2-2, with D hard to call. V shed 2 bases and J shed 2 bases, with 10 bases lying between them. The germline CDR1 and CDR2 sequences are SGDLS and YYNGEE. The CDR3 consists of 15 residues.

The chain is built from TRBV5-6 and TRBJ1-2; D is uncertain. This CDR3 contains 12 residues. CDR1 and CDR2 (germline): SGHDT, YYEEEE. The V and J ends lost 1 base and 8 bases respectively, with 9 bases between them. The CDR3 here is CASSLMGSGYTF. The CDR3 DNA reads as TGTGCCAGCAGCTTGATGGGGAGCGGCTACACCTTC.

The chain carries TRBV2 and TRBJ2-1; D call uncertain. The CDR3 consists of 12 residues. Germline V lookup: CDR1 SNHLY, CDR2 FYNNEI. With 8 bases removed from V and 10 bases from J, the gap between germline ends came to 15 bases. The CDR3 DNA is TGTGCCAGCCGTCCTGAGGTACTCGAGCAGTTCTTC. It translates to CASRPEVLEQFF. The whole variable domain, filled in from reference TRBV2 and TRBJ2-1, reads EPEVTQTPSHQVTQMGQEVILRCVPISNHLYFYWYRQILGQKVEFLVSFYNNEISEKSEIFDDQFSVERPDGSNFTLKIRSTKLEDSAMYFCASRPEVLEQFFGPGTRLTVL.

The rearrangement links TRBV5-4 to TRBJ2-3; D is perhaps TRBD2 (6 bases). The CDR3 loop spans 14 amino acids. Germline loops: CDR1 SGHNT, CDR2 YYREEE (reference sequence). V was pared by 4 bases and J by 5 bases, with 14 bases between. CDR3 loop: CASSPLGGEDTQYF. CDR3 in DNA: TGTGCCAGCAGCCCCCTGGGGGGTGAAGATACGCAGTATTTT. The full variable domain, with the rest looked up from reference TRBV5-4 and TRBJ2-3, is ETGVTQSPTHLIKTRGQQVTLRCSSQSGHNTVSWYQQALGQGPQFIFQYYREEENGRGNFPPRFSGLQFPNYSSELNVNALELDDSALYLCASSPLGGEDTQYFGPGTRLTVL.

The chain's CDR3 is CASSTVSGTSATGELFF. CDR3 bases: TGTGCCAGCAGTACCGTGAGTGGGACTAGCGCCACCGGGGAGCTGTTTTTT. V gene TRBV25-1 combines with J gene TRBJ2-2, with 10 bases lining up with TRBD2. This CDR3 is built from 17 residues. Losses at the gene ends were 5 bases for V and 4 bases for J; bases not matched to a gene: 10. The germline V gene has CDR1 MGHDK and CDR2 SYGVNS.

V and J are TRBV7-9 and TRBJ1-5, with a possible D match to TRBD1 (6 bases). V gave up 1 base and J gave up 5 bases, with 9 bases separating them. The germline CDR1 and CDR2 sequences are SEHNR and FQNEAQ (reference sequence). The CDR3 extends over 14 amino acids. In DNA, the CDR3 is TGTGCCAGCAGCTTAGATGGGGGGCATCAGCCCCAGCATTTT. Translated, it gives CASSLDGGHQPQHF.

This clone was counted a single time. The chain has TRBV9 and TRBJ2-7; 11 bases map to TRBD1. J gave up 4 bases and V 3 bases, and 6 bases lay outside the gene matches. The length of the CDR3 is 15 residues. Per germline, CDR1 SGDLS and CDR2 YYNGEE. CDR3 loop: CASSAPGTGGYEQYF. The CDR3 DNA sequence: TGTGCCAGCAGCGCCCCCGGGACAGGGGGTTACGAGCAGTACTTC.

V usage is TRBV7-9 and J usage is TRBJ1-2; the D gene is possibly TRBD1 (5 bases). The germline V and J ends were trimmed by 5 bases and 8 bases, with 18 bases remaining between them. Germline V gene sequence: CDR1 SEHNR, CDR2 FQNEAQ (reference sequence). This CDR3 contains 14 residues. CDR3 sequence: CASSKTANPFGYTF. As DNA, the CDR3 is TGTGCCAGCAGCAAGACAGCCAACCCGTTCGGCTACACCTTC.

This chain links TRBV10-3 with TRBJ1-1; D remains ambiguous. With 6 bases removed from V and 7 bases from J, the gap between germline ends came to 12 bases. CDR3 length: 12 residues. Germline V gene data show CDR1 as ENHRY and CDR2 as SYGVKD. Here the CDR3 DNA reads TGTGCCATCAGCGGTACTCAGATTGAAGCTTTCTTT. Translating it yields CAISGTQIEAFF.

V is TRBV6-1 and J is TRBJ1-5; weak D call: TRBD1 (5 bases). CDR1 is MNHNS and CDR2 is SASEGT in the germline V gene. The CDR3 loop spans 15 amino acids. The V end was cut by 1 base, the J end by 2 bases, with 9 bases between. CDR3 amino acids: CASSEGGGGNQPQHF. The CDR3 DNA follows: TGTGCCAGCAGTGAAGGGGGGGGAGGCAATCAGCCCCAGCATTTT.

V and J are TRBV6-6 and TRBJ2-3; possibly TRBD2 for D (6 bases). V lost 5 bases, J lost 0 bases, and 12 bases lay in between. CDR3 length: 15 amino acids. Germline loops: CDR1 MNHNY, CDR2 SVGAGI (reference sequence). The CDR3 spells CASSPPGTSTDTQYF. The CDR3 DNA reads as TGTGCCAGCAGTCCGCCCGGGACTAGCACAGATACGCAGTATTTT.

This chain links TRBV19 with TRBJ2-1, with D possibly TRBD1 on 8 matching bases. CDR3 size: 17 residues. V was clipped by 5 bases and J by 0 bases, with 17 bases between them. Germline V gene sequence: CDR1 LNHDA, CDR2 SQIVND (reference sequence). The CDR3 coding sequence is TGTGCCAGTAGTGGACAGGGCAGGACTAGCTCCTACAATGAGCAGTTCTTC. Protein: CASSGQGRTSSYNEQFF.

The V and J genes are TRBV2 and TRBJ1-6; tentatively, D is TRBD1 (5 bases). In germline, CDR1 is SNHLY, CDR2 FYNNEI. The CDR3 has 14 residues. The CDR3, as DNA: TGTGCGGGGGGTGTGAGCTCCTATAATTCACCCCTCCACTTT. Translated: CAGGVSSYNSPLHF.

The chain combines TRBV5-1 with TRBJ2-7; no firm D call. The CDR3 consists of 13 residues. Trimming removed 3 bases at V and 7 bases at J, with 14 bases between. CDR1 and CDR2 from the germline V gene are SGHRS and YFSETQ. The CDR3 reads CASSSSVDGEQYF. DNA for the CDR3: TGCGCCAGCAGCTCCTCCGTGGATGGGGAGCAGTACTTC.

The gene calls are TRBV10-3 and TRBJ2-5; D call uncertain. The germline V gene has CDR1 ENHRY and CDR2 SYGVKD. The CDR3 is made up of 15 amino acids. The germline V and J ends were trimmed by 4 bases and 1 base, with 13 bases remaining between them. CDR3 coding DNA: TGTGCCATCAGTGCCGTTGGGTCGGGCCAAGAGACCCAGTACTTC. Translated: CAISAVGSGQETQYF.

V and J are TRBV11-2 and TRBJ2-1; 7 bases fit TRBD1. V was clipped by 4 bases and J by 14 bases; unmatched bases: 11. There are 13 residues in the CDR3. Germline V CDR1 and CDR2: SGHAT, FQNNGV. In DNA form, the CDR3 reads TGTGCCAGCAGCTCAGGGGGTGGGACAGTGAAGTTCTTC. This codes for CASSSGGGTVKFF. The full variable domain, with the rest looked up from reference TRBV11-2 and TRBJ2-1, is EAGVAQSPRYKIIEKRQSVAFWCNPISGHATLYWYQQILGQGPKLLIQFQNNGVVDDSQLPKDRFSAERLKGVDSTLKIQPAKLEDSAVYLCASSSGGGTVKFFGPGTRLTVL.

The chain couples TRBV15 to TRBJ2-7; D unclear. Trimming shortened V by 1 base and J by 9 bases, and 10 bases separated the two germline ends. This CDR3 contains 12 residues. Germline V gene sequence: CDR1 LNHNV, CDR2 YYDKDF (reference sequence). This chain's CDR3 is CATSRVAQPQYF. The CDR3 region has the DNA TGTGCCACCAGCAGAGTTGCGCAGCCGCAGTACTTC.